The 8 T cell receptor beta chains reported below all come from one sample, sequenced in a study of Tregs in tolerant kidney transplant recipients. TCRdb keeps only in-frame clones here, not all; method: immunoSEQ multiplex PCR. The table lists around 230,000 clones, 80% to 85% of them singletons. Material: CD4+ T cells from blood. The receptor source for this set is a human donor in good health.

This sequence joins TRBV28 and TRBJ2-6; D gene uncertain. The V gene's germline CDR1 is MDHEN and CDR2 SYDVKM. This CDR3 contains 15 residues. V lost 1 base and J 2 bases, leaving 6 bases between the germline ends. The CDR3 reads CASSLSLAGANVLTF. The CDR3 DNA reads as TGTGCCAGCAGTTTATCCCTAGCTGGGGCCAACGTCCTGACTTTC.

The J gene is TRBJ2-7, the V gene TRBV29-1; D ambiguous. This CDR3 region has 14 residues. V shed 3 bases and J shed 6 bases, with 18 bases lying between them. The germline CDR1 and CDR2 sequences are SQVTM and ANQGSEA. As DNA, the CDR3 is TGCAGCGTTGACCTGTTGGGGTCGGTGGGCGAGCAGTACTTC. Its protein product is CSVDLLGSVGEQYF.

This clone is a singleton in its sample. This chain uses TRBV7-6 with TRBJ2-5, with 8 positions matching TRBD2. V dropped 3 bases and J dropped 4; count of bases not matched to a gene: 4. The germline CDR1 and CDR2 sequences are SGHVS and FNYEAQ. The CDR3 is 14 residues long. The CDR3 protein is CASSFGTRGETQYF. In DNA, the CDR3 is TGTGCCAGCAGCTTCGGGACTAGAGGAGAGACCCAGTACTTC.

A word on this clone: A junction boundary mismatches the germline segment, possibly from a read error. The V call is TRBV5-1, the J call TRBJ1-1; D gene unclear. The germline V gene has CDR1 SGHRS and CDR2 YFSETQ. This CDR3 has 11 residues. CDR3 protein: CASSLDNLNHF. The DNA for the CDR3 is TGCGCCAGCAGCTTGGACAATCTGAACCACTTT.

The chain has TRBV2 and TRBJ1-1, with a weak D call TRBD1 (6 bases). CDR3 length equals 15 residues. V shed 5 bases and J shed 0 bases, with 13 bases lying between them. Germline V gene sequence: CDR1 SNHLY, CDR2 FYNNEI. The chain's CDR3 is CASSLQGAMNTEAFF. CDR3 nucleotides: TGTGCCAGCAGTTTACAGGGAGCCATGAACACTGAAGCTTTCTTT.

The chain couples TRBV5-1 to TRBJ1-4; D not resolved. The CDR3 sequence is 14 residues long. Trimming removed 7 bases at V and 3 bases at J, with 13 bases between. The V gene's germline CDR1 is SGHRS and CDR2 YFSETQ. The CDR3 loop is CASAKQSSNEKLFF. The CDR3 coding sequence is TGCGCCAGCGCTAAACAGAGTTCTAATGAAAAACTGTTTTTT.

The V and J genes are TRBV2 and TRBJ2-7; the match to TRBD1 covers 9 bases. The CDR3 consists of 18 residues. Looked up from germline, CDR1 is SNHLY and CDR2 is FYNNEI. V shed 1 base and J 3 bases; nucleotides not matched to a gene: 13. The CDR3 here is CASSEGPHSGTGNYEQYF. The CDR3 bases are TGTGCCAGCAGTGAAGGTCCCCACTCCGGGACAGGGAACTACGAGCAGTACTTC.

The chain has TRBV27 and TRBJ1-2; 9 nucleotides align to TRBD1. In germline, CDR1 is MNHEY, CDR2 SMNVEV (reference sequence). Losses at the gene ends were 6 bases for V and 3 bases for J; bases not matched to a gene: 8. This CDR3 contains 15 residues. In DNA, the CDR3 is TGTGCCAGCAGCAGAGGACAGGGGAAGGACTATGGCTACACCTTC. Residues: CASSRGQGKDYGYTF.